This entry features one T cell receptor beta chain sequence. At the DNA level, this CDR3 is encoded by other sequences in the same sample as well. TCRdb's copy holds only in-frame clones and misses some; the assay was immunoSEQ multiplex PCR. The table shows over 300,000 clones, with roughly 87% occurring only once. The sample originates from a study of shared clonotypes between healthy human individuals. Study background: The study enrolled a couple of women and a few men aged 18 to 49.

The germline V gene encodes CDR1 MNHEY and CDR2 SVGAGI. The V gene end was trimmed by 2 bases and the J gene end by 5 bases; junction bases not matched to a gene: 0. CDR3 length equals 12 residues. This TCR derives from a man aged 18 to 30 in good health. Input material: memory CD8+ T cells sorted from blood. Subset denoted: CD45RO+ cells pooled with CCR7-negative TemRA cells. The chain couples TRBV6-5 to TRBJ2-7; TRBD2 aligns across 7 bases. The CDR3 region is CASSYSGDEQYF. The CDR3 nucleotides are TGTGCCAGCAGTTACAGCGGGGACGAGCAGTACTTC.